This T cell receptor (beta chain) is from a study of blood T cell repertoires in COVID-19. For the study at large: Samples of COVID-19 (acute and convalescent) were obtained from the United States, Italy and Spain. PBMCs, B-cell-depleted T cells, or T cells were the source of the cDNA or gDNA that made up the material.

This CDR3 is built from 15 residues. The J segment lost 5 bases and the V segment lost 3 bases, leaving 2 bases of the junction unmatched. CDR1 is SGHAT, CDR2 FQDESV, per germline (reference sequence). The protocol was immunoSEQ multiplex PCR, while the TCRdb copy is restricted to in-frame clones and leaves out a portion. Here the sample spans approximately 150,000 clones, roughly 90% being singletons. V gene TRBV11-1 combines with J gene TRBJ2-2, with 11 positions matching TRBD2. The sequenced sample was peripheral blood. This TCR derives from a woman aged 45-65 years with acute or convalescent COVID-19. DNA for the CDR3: TGTGCCAGCAGCTTTGCTAGCGGGGGGACCGGGGAGCTGTTTTTT. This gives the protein CASSFASGGTGELFF.